This record concerns one T cell receptor beta chain sequence. Which antigen it targets is not known. Base qualities are not at hand, and no much larger clone is one base apart. V has 6 bases trimmed and J has 2 bases trimmed; junction bases matching no gene number 7. The germline V gene yields MDHEN for CDR1 and SYDVKM for CDR2. The CDR3 contains 14 residues, cysteine and phenylalanine counted. The DNA shown is the 42-base CDR3, in frame from base 1. The data are from a study of cytomegalovirus exposure and HLA in healthy donors (dated by TCRdb to about 2017). For the study in its entirety: An earlier analysis of several hundred of the donors reported approximately 300 Gb of sequence data and 120 million or so unique TCR beta sequences from about 179 million T cells. Around 300 gigabases of sequencing data and around 87 million unique TCR sequences were included in an early release covering several hundred HLA-typed donors. The genetic ancestry cluster associated with self-reported Caucasian donors included around 76% of the 398 genotyped donors. The study aimed to test whether cataloging public T cell receptors could reveal signatures of past pathogen exposure. Using immunosequencing, the study profiled T cell repertoires from about 610 subjects and related those repertoires to cytomegalovirus serostatus. Besides the first cohort of around 670 subjects, a separate validation cohort made up of 120 different subjects was used. The study combined high-throughput TCR immunosequencing, statistical association of individual TCRs with disease status, and machine learning to predict cytomegalovirus infection status. A later analysis re-analyzed previously published TCR beta repertoires from 550 to 700 donors and added high-resolution HLA genotyping to study TCR occurrence patterns. In the later analysis, no new phenotypic data were used to find candidate immune exposures; instead, reliance was placed on TCR beta sequences and their occurrence across donors. To decide whether each TCR beta V gene segment behaved as functional or pseudogenic, an earlier analysis of 587 of the donors relied on high-throughput TCR beta sequencing. Donor age, sex, ethnicity and CMV serostatus were compiled together with the repertoire data. Genome-wide SNP genotypes for about 65% of the 666 donors were used in a later genetic analysis, which treated that subset as a discovery cohort. All discovery cohort repertoires had been generated on a single sequencing platform. HLA typing covered class I and class II loci at four-digit resolution. Typing coverage differed by locus: A, B, C, DRB1 and DQB1 were typed in about 629-640 donors, DQA1 in approximately 520, DPA1 in some 570, and DPB1 in just under 490. A few DR-DQ haplotypes were handled as single units for association and clustering because linkage in the cohort was strong. On average, roughly 240,000 unique TCR beta nucleotide sequences were sequenced per donor among about 400 genotyped donors of the cohort, with 15% to 20% of those sequences being non-productive. The full study reports these points: A later genetic analysis reported fewer N-insertions in productive TCRs among donors in an Asian-associated ancestry cluster than the approximately 670-donor mean. Roughly uniform sequencing depth across donors was assumed in presence/absence analyses, although this assumption may not hold. The earlier analysis of about 600 of the donors excluded approximately 15 rarely observed V segments, including chromosome 9 orphons, because counts were too low. According to a later analysis, most CMV-associated TCR beta chains appeared to be HLA-restricted, and the HLA associations seemed to be driven largely by CMV exposure. A further reported finding was that TCR beta sequences accurately predicted the HLA-A and HLA-B alleles for most subjects in the first cohort. It was suggested by the authors that the approach could potentially be generalized to other disease states and immunological phenotypes. In vitro tests confirmed that a few of the cytomegalovirus-associated TCR beta chains recognize cytomegalovirus antigens. In a later analysis, the rate of TCR association differed among HLA loci, with DRB1 alleles having the most associated TCRs and HLA-C alleles having the fewest. An earlier analysis of around 540 of the donors showed that most TCR beta V segments appeared in productive rearrangements either about 87% or about 30% of the time, which broadly matched IMGT annotations. At a false discovery rate of 0.05, a later analysis linked 15,000 to 20,000 TCR beta sequences to specific HLA alleles. In both the original and validation cohorts, the classifier was reported to diagnose cytomegalovirus status with high specificity and sensitivity. A total of 164 TCR beta chains were listed by the study as associated with cytomegalovirus. HLA typing was unavailable for some donors at each locus, so association tests used only the typed subset. Compared with equally common non-associated chains, HLA-associated TCR beta chains in a later analysis were more clonally expanded and had lower generation probabilities. Assigning TCR associations to individual alleles was difficult when HLA alleles, especially DR and DQ, strongly co-occurred. This cohort had only TCR beta chains sequenced, and the lack of alpha or paired-chain data limited which features could be detected. Several of the top co-occurrence clusters appeared to be linked to parvovirus B19, influenza, CMV and Epstein-Barr virus, according to a later analysis. An association between a missense DCLRE1C variant and V-gene and J-gene trimming of TCR beta chains was found in a later genetic analysis and replicated in an independent cohort. The 87-base-pair reads could not distinguish some IMGT-functional V segments, including TRBV6-2 and TRBV6-3, so those segments were excluded. The only immune exposure information available for the cohort was CMV serostatus. While some public TCRs were present in many individuals, most TCR sequences turned up only very rarely across donors. Linkage disequilibrium might explain the correlated functional status among segregating V segments, but an unknown experimental factor could not be ruled out. A group of highly shared sequence variants was considered likely to be a technical artifact of the sequencing pipeline.

The method was the immunoSEQ multiplex PCR assay. For the multiplex PCR, a mixture combining 60 forward primers for TCR Vbeta segments and 13 reverse primers for TCR Jbeta segments was used. The CDR3 region of rearranged TCR beta genes was amplified from genomic DNA by a multiplex PCR assay. On the Illumina HiSeq System, the amplified TCR beta libraries were sequenced as 87-base-pair reads. As for the authors' bioinformatics: A later analysis tallied 80 million to 95 million unique TCR beta chains across the 666 repertoires, and roughly 11 million of those chains were shared by two or more donors. To remove PCR and sequencing errors, raw reads were error-corrected and collapsed into unique sequences using a nearest-neighbor algorithm that merged closely related sequences. CDR3 sequences were aligned to IMGT reference sequences to assign V, D and J gene segments. Each retained sequence needed at least a six-nucleotide match to both a V gene segment and a J gene segment. Rearrangements were called productive when the CDR3 lacked stop codons and stayed in frame with V and J; all others were non-productive. CDR3 was defined according to IMGT convention as the region running from the second conserved V-encoded cysteine to the conserved J-encoded phenylalanine. The earlier analysis of fewer than 700 of the donors excluded sequences that lacked an unambiguous match to a single V gene segment. An earlier analysis of 587 of the donors classified V segments as functional when productive rearrangements were above 56.7% and as segregating when the standard deviation between donors was above 5%. A statistical classification framework was built to diagnose cytomegalovirus status from the catalog of TCR beta chain sequences. V and J gene assignment, in a later analysis, came from comparing TCR nucleotide sequences with IMGT/GENE-DB human TR gene sequences. Using the TCRdist pipeline, a later analysis assigned CDR3 sequences along with most-parsimonious VDJ recombination scenarios. In a later analysis, every TCR beta chain was defined by the combination of its CDR3 amino acid sequence and its V-gene family, and reads without a unique V-gene family were dropped. In a later analysis, around 650 highly shared, low-generation-probability nucleotide sequences were removed to address suspected cross-contamination and a sequencing artifact. For each public chain, a later analysis derived a clonal expansion index from normalized ranks of inferred template counts within each repertoire. A later analysis computed generation probabilities with a VDJ recombination model fitted to out-of-frame rearrangements, and checked the results against IGoR. A later analysis scored TCR-TCR, TCR-HLA and TCR-CMV co-occurrence with hypergeometric tests, applying a repertoire-size bias correction to TCR pairs. False discovery rates were estimated in a later analysis by permuting HLA or CMV assignments 20 times. In a later analysis, co-occurring TCRs were grouped with DBSCAN, and TCRdist sequence similarity was added when clustering was performed within HLA-allele-positive subsets. Repertoires with fewer than 30,000 or more than 120,000 public chains, plus five repertoires with anomalous nucleotide sharing, were excluded from co-occurrence clustering. TCRdb provides this immuneACCESS table in a form limited to in-frame rearrangements. Some clones are lacking; in checked studies, under half of them reflect an unresolved V gene, and why the rest are absent is not known. The DNA was the basis for D and trimming; V, J and clone size are from that table. This sample holds 120,000 or so clones; roughly three quarters were observed only once. The ten largest clones capture under 13% of the sample.

The cohort was made up of hundreds of healthy bone marrow donors. At the time of sampling, all cohort members were nominally healthy, though unrecorded immune exposures were likely present. The donor was CMV seropositive and belonged to the group of 250 to 350 seropositive cohort members. A peripheral blood sample was provided by each donor, and peripheral blood mononuclear cells were used for TCR beta sequencing. Genomic DNA was extracted from the blood cell samples with the Qiagen DNeasy Blood Extraction Kit. The chain joins TRBV28 to TRBJ2-7; a stretch of 7 junction bases matches TRBD2. The sample was PBMCs. The TCR sequence derives from a man in his thirties or forties in good health and CMV-seropositive. The CDR3 has the sequence CASRLATPPYEQYF. The DNA is TGTGCCAGCAGACTAGCGACCCCGCCCTACGAGCAGTACTTC.